This T cell receptor (beta chain) derives from a study of patients and donors after allogeneic stem cell transplantation. Each CDR3 protein is one row after TCRdb ran MiXCR on the RT-PCR reads. The repertoire holds about 410,000 distinct CDR3 sequences, around 16% seen once, with just over 7% in the top ten. This clonotype was counted a few times. The junction had 12 bases not matched to a gene; V was cut back by 0 bases and J by 12 bases. The germline V gene has CDR1 ENHRY and CDR2 SYGVKD. This CDR3 contains 15 residues. This TCR was recovered from a human donor who was either an allogeneic HSCT recipient or a stem cell or donor lymphocyte infusion donor (not recorded which). It is not recorded whose cells these are; they may come from a transplant donor. This sequence joins TRBV10-3 and TRBJ2-7, with TRBD2 identical over 9 bases. The specimen was blood, either unsorted or a sorted T cell fraction (not recorded which). The CDR3 coding sequence is TGTGCCATCAGTGAGTCCGGGCTAGCGGGGCGCGGAGCGTACTTC. It translates to CAISESGLAGRGAYF.